A single sample gave rise to the 10 T cell receptor beta chains below, sequenced in a study of siplizumab effects on memory and regulatory T cells. Only in-frame clones appear in the TCRdb table, and some are missing; sequencing was by immunoSEQ multiplex PCR. The sample has around 100,000 clones, roughly 92% seen once; the top ten hold roughly 1%. Sequencing was carried out using CD4+ T cells sorted from blood. Every receptor here comes from a human donor in good health.

The chain couples TRBV28 to TRBJ2-7, with a possible D match to TRBD1 (5 bases). This CDR3 has 13 amino acids. Trimming shortened V by 3 bases and J by 6 bases, and 12 bases separated the two germline ends. CDR1 and CDR2 (germline): MDHEN, SYDVKM. CDR3 residues: CASSFVGAREQYF. The DNA of the CDR3 is TGTGCCAGCAGTTTTGTAGGGGCTCGCGAGCAGTACTTC.

This clone was recorded only once. V usage is TRBV9 and J usage is TRBJ1-1; D not certain. Deletions cut 0 bases from V and 0 bases from J, with 9 bases between. The CDR3 spans 15 residues. Germline values: CDR1 SGDLS, CDR2 YYNGEE. The CDR3 region is CASSVGNRMNTEAFF. DNA of the CDR3: TGTGCCAGCAGCGTAGGGAACAGAATGAACACTGAAGCTTTCTTT.

In its sample, this clone was seen a few times. A read error may account for a junction end that differs from germline. The chain couples TRBV12-5 to TRBJ2-7; no firm D call. Germline CDR1 and CDR2: LGHNT and FRNRAP. This CDR3 has 8 residues. This CDR3 is CASGRGPF. Written as DNA, the CDR3 is TGTGCTAGTGGCCGCGGACCGTTC.

This clone has just one count. The chain carries TRBV9 and TRBJ2-7; no clear D. The length of the CDR3 is 11 residues. V lost 4 bases and J 6 bases, leaving 8 bases between the germline ends. Germline V gives CDR1 SGDLS, CDR2 YYNGEE. The CDR3 DNA is TGTGCCAGCAGCCAAGATTCCGAGCAGTACTTC. It yields the protein CASSQDSEQYF.

The chain carries TRBV28 and TRBJ1-6, with D possibly being TRBD1 (5 bases). Between the trimmed V and J ends, which lost 2 bases and 2 bases, there was a span of 7 bases. From germline, CDR1 is MDHEN and CDR2 SYDVKM. This CDR3 region has 15 residues. The CDR3: CASSLEGPYNSPLHF. The CDR3 nucleotides read TGTGCCAGCAGTTTAGAGGGACCCTATAATTCACCCCTCCACTTT.

The chain recombines TRBV7-8 with TRBJ1-5; D is perhaps TRBD1 (5 bases). Germline V gene lookup returns CDR1 SGHVS and CDR2 FQNEAQ. This CDR3 comprises 13 residues. Trimming cost V 1 base and J 5 bases, with 6 bases left between them. CDR3 sequence (DNA): TGTGCCAGCAGCTTAGGGGGCGATCAGCCCCAGCATTTT. Translation gives CASSLGGDQPQHF.

V is TRBV18 and J is TRBJ1-4, with 9 positions matching TRBD1. The CDR3 consists of 16 residues. Losses at the gene ends were 5 bases for V and 10 bases for J; bases not matched to a gene: 14. The germline gives CDR1 KGHSH, CDR2 LQKENI. The chain's CDR3 is CASSSNSGTGRGKLFF. As DNA, the CDR3 is TGTGCCAGCTCATCAAATTCCGGGACAGGGAGGGGAAAACTGTTTTTT.

CDR3 coding DNA: TGTGCCAGCAGCTTTGTGAGCGCAAATGAGCAGTTCTTC. This sequence encodes CASSFVSANEQFF. V usage is TRBV7-3 and J usage is TRBJ2-1, with D unclear. V gave up 3 bases and J gave up 7 bases, with 10 bases separating them. The CDR3 is 13 amino acids. Germline assignment: CDR1 SGHTA and CDR2 FQGTGA.

This clone was found once. The chain carries TRBV19 and TRBJ2-3; D perhaps matches TRBD1 (5 bases). The CDR3 has 14 amino acids. Trimming left V 8 bases short and J 4 bases short, with 16 bases between. Germline CDR1 reads LNHDA; CDR2 reads SQIVND (reference sequence). In DNA, the CDR3 is TGTGCCAGTGGGCCCCAGGGTGGCGCAGATACGCAGTATTTT. As protein: CASGPQGGADTQYF.

The CDR3 is CASSLIGVYNEQFF. Here the CDR3 DNA reads TGTGCCAGCAGCTTAATTGGAGTTTACAATGAGCAGTTCTTC. The chain carries TRBV7-6 and TRBJ2-1; unclear D gene. Germline lookup yields CDR1 SGHVS and CDR2 FNYEAQ. This CDR3 has 14 amino acids. V dropped 2 bases and J dropped 4 bases, with 9 bases sitting between them.